One and the same sample provided the 27 T cell receptor beta chains below, sequenced in a study of T cells in tuberculosis. The table came from immunoSEQ multiplex PCR; TCRdb's copy has only in-frame clones and leaves some out. The table includes about 25,000 clones, nearly 97% detected once. Sequenced sample: PBMCs. The receptors shown here come from a donor aged 10-29 years with latent tuberculosis or without tuberculosis infection.

CDR3 loop: CASGASWSSYNSPLHF. The CDR3 region has the DNA TGCGCCAGCGGCGCATCCTGGAGCTCCTATAATTCACCCCTCCACTTT. The chain combines TRBV23-1 with TRBJ1-6; D is undetermined. TRBV23-1 is sorted into the ORF group, with uncertain function. V was cut by 8 bases and J by 0 bases, with 14 bases left in between. The CDR3 spans 16 residues.

The rearrangement links TRBV6-4 to TRBJ2-3; the D is unclear. The CDR3 totals 11 residues. Trimming shortened V by 7 bases and J by 2 bases, and 4 bases separated the two germline ends. Germline CDR1 reads MRHNA; CDR2 reads SNTAGT. CDR3 residues: CASIFTDTQYF. The CDR3 region has the DNA TGTGCCAGCATATTCACAGATACGCAGTATTTT.

This chain connects TRBV5-5 to TRBJ2-3; D gene ambiguous. This CDR3 spans 13 amino acids. CDR1 and CDR2 from the germline V gene are SGHKS and YYEKEE (reference sequence). V was trimmed by 0 bases and J by 3 bases, leaving 5 bases between them. This CDR3 reads CASSLDSTDTQYF. CDR3 bases: TGTGCCAGCAGCTTGGACAGTACAGATACGCAGTATTTT.

V and J are TRBV5-1 and TRBJ1-1; D perhaps matches TRBD1 (6 bases). The V end lost 0 bases, the J end lost 4 bases, and 10 bases lay between the germline ends. CDR1 and CDR2 (germline): SGHRS, YFSETQ. The CDR3 is 14 residues long. CDR3 region: CASSLAQGITEAFF. The CDR3 coding sequence is TGCGCCAGCAGCTTGGCACAGGGTATCACTGAAGCTTTCTTT.

V is TRBV11-2 and J is TRBJ1-6, with 11 bases that match TRBD1. The germline gives CDR1 SGHAT, CDR2 FQNNGV. The CDR3 is 15 residues long. V lost 5 bases to trimming and J lost 7 bases; unmatched junction nucleotides: 4. The chain's CDR3 is CASSIRTGGNSPLHF. The CDR3 nucleotides are TGTGCCAGCAGCATTCGGACAGGGGGCAATTCACCCCTCCACTTT.

The chain couples TRBV4-1 to TRBJ2-2, with 9 bases matching TRBD1. The CDR3 totals 17 residues. From germline, CDR1 is MGHRA and CDR2 YSYEKL. Trimming removed 2 bases from V and 4 bases from J; junction bases left unmatched: 8. The CDR3 region is CASSQPQGARSTGELFF. In nucleotides, the CDR3 is TGCGCCAGCAGCCAACCACAGGGGGCTCGTAGCACCGGGGAGCTGTTTTTT.

V usage is TRBV5-1 and J usage is TRBJ1-2, with TRBD1 matching over 12 bases. Trimming at V came to 1 base and at J to 4 bases, leaving 5 bases not matched to a gene. The CDR3 has 16 amino acids. Germline CDR1 is SGHRS and CDR2 is YFSETQ. The CDR3 region has the DNA TGCGCCAGCAGCTTGCTAGGGACAGGGGGCATCTATGGCTACACCTTC. Translated: CASSLLGTGGIYGYTF.

CDR3 nucleotide sequence: TGCGCCAGCAGCCAAGGTCGAGGAGGGGCGATGTCCGGGGAGCTGTTTTTT. It translates to CASSQGRGGAMSGELFF. The chain combines TRBV4-1 with TRBJ2-2; a weak D match, TRBD2 (6 bases). Germline V gene data show CDR1 as MGHRA and CDR2 as YSYEKL. The ends were cut back, 1 base at V and 6 bases at J, with 18 bases in the middle. The CDR3 consists of 17 residues.

The chain employs TRBV5-4 and TRBJ1-6; weak D call: TRBD1 (5 bases). From germline, CDR1 is SGHNT and CDR2 YYREEE (reference sequence). The V and J ends lost 4 bases and 8 bases respectively, with 16 bases between them. CDR3 length equals 15 residues. CDR3 bases: TGTGCCAGCAGCCCGGGAGGGTTAGGGGATTCACCCCTCCACTTT. This translates into CASSPGGLGDSPLHF.

This chain connects TRBV29-1 to TRBJ1-1; D is unresolved. The ends were cut back, 0 bases at V and 4 bases at J, with 6 bases in the middle. The length of the CDR3 is 12 residues. The germline V gene encodes CDR1 SQVTM and CDR2 ANQGSEA. CDR3 sequence reads: CSVEDRSTEAFF. In DNA form, the CDR3 reads TGCAGCGTTGAAGATCGGAGCACTGAAGCTTTCTTT.

This clone was seen once. For the CDR3, the DNA is TGTGCCAGTCCTGTAGACCGGACTTCTCTGAACACCATATATTTT. It specifies CASPVDRTSLNTIYF. The chain links TRBV6-1 to TRBJ1-3; D is undetermined. Germline CDR1 is MNHNS and CDR2 is SASEGT. Trimming removed 9 bases from V and 7 bases from J, with 22 bases in between. The CDR3 runs 15 residues.

V gene TRBV6-6 combines with J gene TRBJ1-5; D remains ambiguous. The CDR3 spans 15 residues. Trimming pared 7 bases from V and 2 bases from J, leaving 15 bases between. From germline, CDR1 is MNHNY and CDR2 SVGAGI (reference sequence). This chain's CDR3 is CASTLGELGNQPQHF. The CDR3 bases are TGTGCCAGCACCCTCGGGGAACTCGGCAATCAGCCCCAGCATTTT.

This chain uses TRBV11-2 with TRBJ2-1, with a possible D match to TRBD2 (6 bases). The germline V and J ends were trimmed by 3 bases and 6 bases, with 15 bases remaining between them. The CDR3 covers 15 residues. CDR1 is SGHAT and CDR2 is FQNNGV in the germline V gene. The CDR3 DNA reads TGTGCCAGCAGCTTTTTCGGCTCCGGGGGCAATGAGCAGTTCTTC. It codes for CASSFFGSGGNEQFF.

The CDR3 nucleotides read TGTGCCATCAGTGGATTAGGGACAGGGGGTATCTCAGCTTTCTTT. It codes for CAISGLGTGGISAFF. The J gene is TRBJ1-1, the V gene TRBV10-3; 11 bases match TRBD1. The CDR3 is 15 amino acids. CDR1 is ENHRY, CDR2 SYGVKD, per germline. The J segment lost 10 bases and the V segment lost 4 bases, leaving 11 bases of the junction unmatched.

V and J are TRBV19 and TRBJ2-6, with D possibly matching TRBD2 (5 bases). Germline V CDR1 and CDR2: LNHDA, SQIVND (reference sequence). The CDR3 contains 18 residues. V was shortened by 7 bases and J by 1 base, with 20 bases between the two germline ends. DNA for the CDR3: TGTGCCAGTACCCCAGACTCAATCGGGGTATCTGGGGCCAACGTCCTGACTTTC. Its protein product is CASTPDSIGVSGANVLTF.

CDR3 residues: CASSLIRDTEAFF. The CDR3 region has the DNA TGTGCCAGCAGCTTGATCAGGGACACTGAAGCTTTCTTT. The rearrangement joins TRBV5-5 to TRBJ1-1; D may be TRBD1 (5 bases). The CDR3 runs 13 residues. V was pared by 1 base and J by 3 bases, with 7 bases between. Germline V gene data show CDR1 as SGHKS and CDR2 as YYEKEE (reference sequence).

The V and J genes are TRBV19 and TRBJ1-6, with TRBD1 matching over 7 bases. Per the germline V gene, CDR1 is LNHDA and CDR2 is SQIVND (reference sequence). The CDR3 sequence is 16 residues long. V lost 6 bases to trimming and J lost 3 bases; unmatched junction nucleotides: 8. CDR3 bases: TGTGCCAGTAGCCTTGACAGGGCGAGCTATAATTCACCCCTCCACTTT. It specifies CASSLDRASYNSPLHF.

The V call is TRBV19, the J call TRBJ1-1; D is perhaps TRBD1 (5 bases). V was clipped by 5 bases and J by 12 bases, with 16 bases between them. The CDR3 covers 12 residues. The germline CDR1 and CDR2 sequences are LNHDA and SQIVND (reference sequence). The CDR3 DNA reads as TGTGCCAGTAGTCTACCGCAGGGTTTGTCTTTCTTT. Translated: CASSLPQGLSFF.

Here the CDR3 DNA reads TGTGCCAGCAGCCTAAACAGGGCCTCGAACTATGGCTACACCTTC. It translates to CASSLNRASNYGYTF. The chain carries TRBV6-5 and TRBJ1-2, with D possibly TRBD1 on 6 matching bases. The germline gives CDR1 MNHEY, CDR2 SVGAGI. V dropped 6 bases and J dropped 2 bases, with 16 bases sitting between them. The CDR3 loop spans 15 amino acids.

This clone was observed a single time. The chain combines TRBV10-1 with TRBJ1-2; D remains ambiguous. This CDR3 comprises 9 residues. Germline-derived CDR1 and CDR2 are WNHNN and SYGVQD (reference sequence). V was shortened by 8 bases and J by 7 bases, with 5 bases between the two germline ends. The DNA for the CDR3 is TGCGCCAGCTCAGTTGGCTACACCTTC. This translates into CASSVGYTF.

The chain has TRBV29-1 and TRBJ1-4; TRBD1 is a possible D gene (5 bases). V shed 7 bases and J shed 7 bases, with 16 bases lying between them. The germline V gene has CDR1 SQVTM and CDR2 ANQGSEA. This CDR3 is 13 amino acids long. CDR3 residues: CSGTGGAGEKLFF. The CDR3 nucleotides are TGCAGCGGTACCGGAGGGGCCGGTGAAAAACTGTTTTTT.

The chain is built from TRBV9 and TRBJ2-7, with unresolved D. Germline V gene lookup returns CDR1 SGDLS and CDR2 YYNGEE. The CDR3 has 14 amino acids. V was shortened by 2 bases and J by 0 bases, with 9 bases between the two germline ends. The CDR3 is CASSVRLGSYEQYF. In nucleotides, the CDR3 is TGTGCCAGCAGCGTGAGGCTTGGCTCCTACGAGCAGTACTTC.

This chain joins TRBV5-1 and TRBJ1-2; D is unclear. The germline V and J ends were trimmed by 0 bases and 2 bases, with 8 bases remaining between them. Germline V gene sequence: CDR1 SGHRS, CDR2 YFSETQ. The CDR3 consists of 14 residues. The CDR3 here is CASSLDKSNYGYTF. The CDR3 DNA follows: TGCGCCAGCAGCTTGGACAAGTCGAACTATGGCTACACCTTC.

The rearrangement links TRBV19 to TRBJ2-3; tentatively, D is TRBD1 (5 bases). Germline V CDR1 and CDR2: LNHDA, SQIVND (reference sequence). The CDR3 spans 11 residues. V was shortened by 8 bases and J by 4 bases, with 7 bases between the two germline ends. The CDR3 is CASGAPDTQYF. The CDR3 DNA follows: TGTGCCAGTGGGGCCCCAGATACGCAGTATTTT.

V usage is TRBV25-1 and J usage is TRBJ2-3; tentative D call: TRBD1 (5 bases). This CDR3 has 14 amino acids. V lost 4 bases and J lost 3, with 11 bases in between. CDR1 is MGHDK and CDR2 is SYGVNS in the germline V gene. CDR3 residues: CASSGIGVTDTQYF. The DNA for the CDR3 is TGTGCCAGCAGTGGAATAGGGGTTACAGATACGCAGTATTTT.

This clone was seen a few times. V and J are TRBV5-6 and TRBJ1-6, with TRBD1 as a possible D gene (6 bases). The germline gives CDR1 SGHDT, CDR2 YYEEEE. This CDR3 spans 14 amino acids. V lost 3 bases to trimming and J lost 10 bases, with 14 bases between them. The CDR3 DNA reads as TGTGCCAGCAGCTGGACAGCGGTAGGCTCACCCCTCCACTTT. Translating it yields CASSWTAVGSPLHF.

The chain carries TRBV11-2 and TRBJ2-3, with 8 bases fitting TRBD2. Germline V gives CDR1 SGHAT, CDR2 FQNNGV. The CDR3 consists of 17 residues. The junction had 8 bases not matched to a gene; V was cut back by 1 base and J by 2 bases. CDR3: CASSLAFLAGLTDTQYF. CDR3 DNA: TGTGCCAGCAGCTTAGCTTTCCTAGCGGGCCTCACAGATACGCAGTATTTT.